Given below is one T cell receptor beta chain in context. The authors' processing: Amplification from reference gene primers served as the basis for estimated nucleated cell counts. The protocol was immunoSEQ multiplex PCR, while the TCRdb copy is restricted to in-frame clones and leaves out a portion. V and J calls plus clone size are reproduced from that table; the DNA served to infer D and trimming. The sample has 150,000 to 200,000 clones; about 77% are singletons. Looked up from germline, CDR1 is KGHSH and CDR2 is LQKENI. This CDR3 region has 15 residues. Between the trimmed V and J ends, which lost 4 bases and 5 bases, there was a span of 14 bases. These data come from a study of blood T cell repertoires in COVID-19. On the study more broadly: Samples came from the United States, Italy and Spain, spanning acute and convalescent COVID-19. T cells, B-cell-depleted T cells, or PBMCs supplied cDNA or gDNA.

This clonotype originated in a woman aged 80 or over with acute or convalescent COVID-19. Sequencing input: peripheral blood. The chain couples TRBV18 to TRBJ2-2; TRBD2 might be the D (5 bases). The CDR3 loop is CASSQGQDSTGELFF. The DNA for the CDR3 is TGTGCCAGCTCACAGGGCCAGGACTCAACCGGGGAGCTGTTTTTT.